What follows is one T cell receptor beta chain and its context. The antigen is undetermined. These data originate in a study of T cell responses to AZD1222 COVID-19 vaccine. The study, taken as a whole, reports: Seropositive AZD1222 recipients at baseline numbered only five or six. There were mostly white British donors and more females than males, and clonal diversity was possibly underestimated. Spike-wide vaccine-associated CD4 TCRs dominated at 160-218 and 743-854.

TCRdb keeps only in-frame clones here, not all; method: immunoSEQ multiplex PCR. The sample lists fewer than 150,000 clones; approximately 94% were seen once. Losses at the gene ends were 1 base for V and 0 bases for J; bases not matched to a gene: 3. Germline CDR1 and CDR2: SGHRS and YFSETQ. CDR3 length equals 16 residues. This sequence was found in an adult in good health. Material: peripheral blood, obtained on day 0 of AZD1222 vaccination. The V call is TRBV5-1, the J call TRBJ2-3, with TRBD2 identical over 9 bases. CDR3 bases: TGCGCCAGCAGCTTGCAGCGGGGGGCTAGCACAGATACGCAGTATTTT. It yields the protein CASSLQRGASTDTQYF.